The 10 T cell receptor beta chains presented below share a single source sample, sequenced in a study of control samples from healthy donors and cancer patients. Data came from immunoSEQ multiplex PCR; TCRdb stores just in-frame clones and leaves some out. Among 120,000 or so clones listed, around nine tenths were seen once. What was sequenced was blood. These TCRs come from a man aged 40-50 years in good health.

The V gene is TRBV24-1, the J gene TRBJ1-5; D gene ambiguous. V lost 1 base and J lost 3, with 9 bases in between. Germline CDR1 KGHDR, CDR2 SFDVKD. The CDR3 loop spans 15 amino acids. The DNA for the CDR3 is TGTGCCACCAGTGATTTTAGGGATGCCAATCAGCCCCAGCATTTT. Its translation is CATSDFRDANQPQHF.

The rearrangement links TRBV7-9 to TRBJ1-4, with D tentatively TRBD1 (5 bases). In germline, CDR1 is SEHNR, CDR2 FQNEAQ (reference sequence). V lost 5 bases to trimming and J lost 8 bases, with 12 bases between them. The CDR3 totals 13 residues. CDR3 DNA sequence: TGTGCCAGCAGCAATCAGGGTATCGAAAAACTGTTTTTT. Its protein is CASSNQGIEKLFF. Together with reference TRBV7-9 and TRBJ1-4, the CDR3 gives the full variable domain: DTGVSQNPRHKITKRGQNVTFRCDPISEHNRLYWYRQTLGQGPEFLTYFQNEAQLEKSRLLSDRFSAERPKGSFSTLEIQRTEQGDSAMYLCASSNQGIEKLFFGSGTQLSVL.

V and J are TRBV27 and TRBJ2-5; possible D gene TRBD1, 6 bases. Germline assignment: CDR1 MNHEY and CDR2 SMNVEV (reference sequence). Trimming took 6 bases from V and 2 from J, leaving 16 bases between them. This CDR3 spans 15 amino acids. The CDR3 DNA sequence: TGTGCCAGCAGGCCTCACAGGGATCTACAAGAGACCCAGTACTTC. It is translated as CASRPHRDLQETQYF.

V and J are TRBV27 and TRBJ2-5, with a possible D match to TRBD1 (7 bases). The germline gives CDR1 MNHEY, CDR2 SMNVEV (reference sequence). V was trimmed by 6 bases and J by 3 bases, leaving 20 bases between them. The length of the CDR3 is 16 residues. This CDR3 is CASSHRGGNRKETQYF. Here the CDR3 DNA reads TGTGCCAGCAGCCACAGGGGCGGGAACCGTAAAGAGACCCAGTACTTC.

The V and J genes are TRBV6-6 and TRBJ2-2; D might be TRBD1 or TRBD2, each matching 5 bases. Germline assignment: CDR1 MNHNY and CDR2 SVGAGI (reference sequence). The V end was cut by 0 bases, the J end by 4 bases, with 9 bases between. The CDR3 extends over 15 amino acids. The CDR3 coding sequence is TGTGCCAGCAGTTACTCAGGGGCGGGCACCGGGGAGCTGTTTTTT. Residues: CASSYSGAGTGELFF.

This clone showed up just a few times. Other DNA sequences in the sample encode the same CDR3. The gene calls are TRBV6-1 and TRBJ1-1; D unresolved. Germline-derived CDR1 and CDR2 are MNHNS and SASEGT. Trimming shortened V by 2 bases and J by 1 base, and 5 bases separated the two germline ends. This CDR3 spans 13 amino acids. CDR3 in DNA: TGTGCCAGCAGTGAACGGGGGAACACTGAAGCTTTCTTT. Its protein product is CASSERGNTEAFF.

The chain combines TRBV2 with TRBJ1-5; no clear D. CDR1 SNHLY and CDR2 FYNNEI come from the germline V gene. V was cut by 2 bases and J by 7 bases, with 12 bases left in between. The CDR3 runs to 14 residues. This chain's CDR3 is CASSENPGGQPQHF. The CDR3 DNA reads as TGTGCCAGCAGTGAAAACCCAGGCGGGCAGCCCCAGCATTTT.

The CDR3 coding sequence is TGTGCCAGCAGCGTTACCGGGACAGGTCACTACGAGCAGTACTTC. Its protein is CASSVTGTGHYEQYF. V usage is TRBV6-5 and J usage is TRBJ2-7; 8 bases align to TRBD1. The germline gives CDR1 MNHEY, CDR2 SVGAGI. The V and J ends lost 6 bases and 3 bases, in that order; junction bases with no gene match: 10. The length of the CDR3 is 15 residues.

The CDR3 bases are TGTGCCAGCAGCTTAACCCATCCTAGCGGGGGGACACGTCGCACAGATACGCAGTATTTT. This codes for CASSLTHPSGGTRRTDTQYF. The genes are TRBV7-3 and TRBJ2-3; TRBD2 matches 11 bases. J gave up 1 base and V 0 bases, and 12 bases lay outside the gene matches. The germline V gene encodes CDR1 SGHTA and CDR2 FQGTGA. The CDR3 sequence is 20 residues long.

The chain combines TRBV15 with TRBJ2-7; tentatively, D is TRBD1 or TRBD2 (5 bases each). Trimming stripped 6 bases from V and 0 bases from J, with 12 bases between. CDR1 LNHNV and CDR2 YYDKDF come from the germline V gene (reference sequence). The CDR3 is 14 amino acids. CDR3 protein: CATRGTASSYEQYF. The CDR3 coding sequence is TGTGCCACCAGAGGGACCGCCAGCTCCTACGAGCAGTACTTC.